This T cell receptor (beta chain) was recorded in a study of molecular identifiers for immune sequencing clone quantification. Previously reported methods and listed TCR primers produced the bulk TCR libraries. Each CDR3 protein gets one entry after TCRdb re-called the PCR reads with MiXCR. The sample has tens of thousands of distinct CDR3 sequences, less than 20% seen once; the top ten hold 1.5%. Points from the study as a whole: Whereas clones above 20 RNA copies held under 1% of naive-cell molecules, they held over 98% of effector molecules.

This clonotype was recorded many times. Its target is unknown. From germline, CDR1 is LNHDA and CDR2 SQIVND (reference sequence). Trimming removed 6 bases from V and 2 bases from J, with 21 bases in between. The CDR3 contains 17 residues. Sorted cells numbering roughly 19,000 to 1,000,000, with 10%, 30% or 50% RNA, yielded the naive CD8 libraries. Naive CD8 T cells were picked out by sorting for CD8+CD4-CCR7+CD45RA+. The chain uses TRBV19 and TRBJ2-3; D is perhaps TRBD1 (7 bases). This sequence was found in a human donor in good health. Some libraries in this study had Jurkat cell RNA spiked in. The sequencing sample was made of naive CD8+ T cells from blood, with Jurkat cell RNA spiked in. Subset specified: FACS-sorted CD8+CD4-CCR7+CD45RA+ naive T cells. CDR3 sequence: CASRGLVAGQDTDTQYF. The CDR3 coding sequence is TGTGCCAGTAGGGGACTCGTAGCCGGACAGGACACAGATACGCAGTATTTT.